The source of this T cell receptor (beta chain) is a study of blood T cell repertoires in COVID-19. Study-level information: The origin of the acute and convalescent COVID-19 samples was the United States, Italy and Spain. The analysed material was cDNA or gDNA that came from T cells, B-cell-depleted T cells, or PBMCs.

CDR1 is MDHEN and CDR2 is SYDVKM in the germline V gene. Trimming took off 6 bases at V and 3 bases at J, with 12 bases between the two ends. This CDR3 has 14 residues. In Seattle, patients joined the study during active infection and were tracked longitudinally. In the original processing: Reference gene primer amplification in the assay estimated nucleated cell counts. Here immunoSEQ multiplex PCR was the method, and the copy in TCRdb shows in-frame clones only, minus some. V, J and clone size are those of that table, while D and trimming were read from the DNA. The repertoire holds 350,000 to 450,000 clones, with around 87% as singletons.

The TCR sequence derives from a woman aged 55-70 years with COVID-19, enrolled during active disease. The V call is TRBV28, the J call TRBJ1-5, with D uncertain. The sequenced sample was peripheral blood. The CDR3 DNA is TGTGCCAGCAGGCTCGGTTCCGCCAATCAGCCCCAGCATTTT. Residues: CASRLGSANQPQHF.